This entry describes one TCR beta chain. Donors were Caucasian adults residing in Nashville, Tennessee, USA. This sample is drawn from a study of shared clonotypes between healthy human individuals. PCR replicates from unsorted PBMC used 300 ng DNA, and this amount was some 31,000 T cell genomes. TCRdb's table, derived via immunoSEQ multiplex PCR, lists solely in-frame clones and lacks some. The data show more than 450,000 clones, 79% seen once. The specimen was PBMCs. This sequence originates from a woman in her forties in good health. Some clones in this sample may be carry-over from other donors' samples.

The CDR3 region has the DNA TGCGCCAGCAGCGCCACCGGGACTAGCGGAGGTAGCTCCTACAATGAGCAGTTCTTC. Protein sequence: CASSATGTSGGSSYNEQFF. The J gene is TRBJ2-1, the V gene TRBV5-1; 11 bases align to TRBD2. The germline V gene encodes CDR1 SGHRS and CDR2 YFSETQ. The CDR3 length is 19 residues. V lost 4 bases and J lost 0; bases outside the gene matches: 12.